This TCR beta chain stems from a study of shared T cell receptors in the human thymus. TCRdb's copy holds only in-frame clones and misses some; the assay was immunoSEQ multiplex PCR. The repertoire includes approximately 490,000 clones, more than 75% of them detected once, and roughly 0.013% sits in the top ten. Germline CDR1 is MNHEY and CDR2 is SVGAGI. The V end was cut by 2 bases, the J end by 4 bases, with 11 bases between. The CDR3 extends over 14 amino acids. These data also formed part of another study, on human thymus T cells. That source notes: Unrelated individuals had highly overlapping thymic repertoires, as reported in related research.

This receptor was obtained from a boy in the first two years of life with a congenital heart defect. The genes are TRBV6-5 and TRBJ2-5; tentative D call: TRBD2 (6 bases). The sequenced sample consisted of thymocytes. The CDR3 sequence: CASSYEQEGETQYF. The CDR3 nucleotides are TGTGCCAGCAGTTACGAACAGGAGGGAGAGACCCAGTACTTC.